A single sample gave rise to the 11 T cell receptor beta chains below, sequenced in a study of CD8+ T cells in alopecia areata. Extracted RNA was reverse transcribed, and the resulting cDNA served as sequencing template. Measured with immunoSEQ multiplex PCR; TCRdb has only the in-frame clones, and not every one. The sample shows 90,000 to 130,000 clones, none of them appearing just once. Sequencing input: lesional skin. The receptor source for this set is a C3H/HeJ mouse with alopecia areata. Mouse strain MHC haplotype: H2-k.

The table lists this clone with many counts. Genes and germline are mouse. The CDR3 end lies 4 residues beyond the end of the read and is filled in from the germline J gene. This chain uses TRBV13-3 with TRBJ2-2, with no clear D. In germline, CDR1 is NNHDY, CDR2 SYVADS. V lost 0 bases to trimming and J lost 2 bases, with 5 bases between them. The CDR3 has 14 residues. CDR3 residues: CASSDERNTGQLYF. The DNA read from the CDR3 is TGTGCCAGCAGTGATGAAAGGAACACCGGG. Full variable domain (missing parts from reference TRBV13-3 and TRBJ2-2): EAAVTQSPRSKVAVTGGKVTLSCHQTNNHDYMYWYRQDTGHGLRLIHYSYVADSTEKGDIPDGYKASRPSQENFSLILELASLSQTAVYFCASSDERNTGQLYFGEGSKLTVL.

About this clone itself: Genes here carry mouse names. The CDR3 loop reads CASSGGTGGFERLFF. Partial CDR3 DNA: TGTGCCAGCAGTGGAGGGACAGGGGGCTTCGAA. This chain uses TRBV13-3 with TRBJ1-4; TRBD1 matches 12 bases. The read terminates 4 residues before the CDR3 end, so the remaining end is supplied by the germline J gene. Per germline, CDR1 NNHDY and CDR2 SYVADS. The length of the CDR3 is 15 residues.

This clone was counted a few times. Gene names are mouse gene names. The read ends 4 residues before the CDR3 terminus; that terminus is restored from the germline J gene. V gene TRBV13-3 combines with J gene TRBJ2-7; the match to TRBD1 covers 8 bases. After removal of 0 bases from V and 1 base from J, the junction contained 3 bases not matched to a gene. CDR3 length: 15 residues. Germline CDR1 is NNHDY and CDR2 is SYVADS. CDR3: CASSDAWTGSYEQYF. CDR3 DNA (partial): TGTGCCAGCAGTGATGCCTGGACAGGGTCCTAT.

This clone occurred a few times. The genes and germline here are from mouse. The read ends 4 residues early relative to the CDR3; the germline J gene fills the gap. The V call is TRBV19, the J call TRBJ2-7, with D perhaps matching TRBD1 (6 bases). This CDR3 region has 13 residues. Germline-derived CDR1 and CDR2 are FNHDT and SITEND (reference sequence). CDR3 amino acids: CASSMTGVYEQYF. CDR3 DNA (partial): TGTGCCAGCAGTATGACAGGTGTTTAT.

Remarks on this clone: Mouse gene names apply. The read ends 4 residues shy of where the CDR3 ends; the end is completed using the germline J gene. The genes are TRBV14 and TRBJ2-1; 14 bases are a match to TRBD2. V was clipped by 4 bases and J by 3 bases; unmatched bases: 3. The CDR3 runs 16 residues. CDR1 and CDR2 (germline): SGHDT, FRDEAV. CDR3 DNA, as far as it was read: TGTGCCAGCAGTCCGGGACTGGGGGGGCGCTATGCT. Its protein is CASSPGLGGRYA. The complete CDR3 reads CASSPGLGGRYAEQFF.

To note about this clone: All gene names here are mouse names. The read gets to within 4 residues of the CDR3 end, and the germline J gene fills in the rest. The chain is built from TRBV5 and TRBJ1-4; D might be TRBD1 (5 bases). Trimming shortened V by 1 base and J by 3 bases, and 6 bases separated the two germline ends. CDR3 length: 14 amino acids. Germline V gives CDR1 LGHNA, CDR2 YNLKQL (reference sequence). CDR3 sequence reads: CASSQGGPNERLFF. The sequenced CDR3 bases are TGTGCCAGCAGCCAAGGGGGACCCAACGAA.

In this sample, this clone turned up a few times. Any gene name here is a mouse gene name. The read finishes 4 residues shy of the CDR3 end, and the germline J gene is used to complete it. The V and J genes are TRBV13-3 and TRBJ2-4, with 12 bases lining up with TRBD2. The CDR3 sequence is 16 residues long. Looked up from germline, CDR1 is NNHDY and CDR2 is SYVADS. The CDR3 protein is CASSDRGLGGRNTLYF. The covered CDR3 bases are TGTGCCAGCAGTGATAGGGGACTGGGGGGAAGAAAC.

About this clone: The genes are named according to mouse. The CDR3 end falls 4 residues outside the read, so it is completed with the germline J gene. The chain couples TRBV19 to TRBJ2-5; TRBD2 aligns across 9 bases. The germline CDR1 and CDR2 sequences are FNHDT and SITEND (reference sequence). The trim removed 4 bases at V and 2 bases at J, leaving 5 bases unmatched. The CDR3 runs to 15 residues. Partial CDR3 DNA: TGTGCCAGCAGTTCCGACTGGGGGTTCCAAGAC. It encodes CASSSDWGFQD. The whole CDR3 region reads CASSSDWGFQDTQYF.

Details on this clone: Gene names refer to mouse genes. The read falls 4 residues short of the CDR3 end, and the missing part is taken from the germline J gene. The gene calls are TRBV1 and TRBJ2-5; D is perhaps TRBD2 (8 bases). The CDR3 spans 16 residues. With 0 bases removed from V and 3 bases from J, the gap between germline ends came to 13 bases. Germline loops: CDR1 NSQYPW, CDR2 LRSPGD (reference sequence). The CDR3 spells CTCSADQGGHQDTQYF. CDR3 DNA (partial): TGCACCTGCAGTGCAGATCAGGGGGGGCATCAAGAC.

The sample holds a few counts of this clone. Mouse gene names apply. The read ends 4 residues before the CDR3 terminus; that terminus is restored from the germline J gene. The V gene is TRBV13-3, the J gene TRBJ1-1; D is possibly TRBD1 (5 bases). The CDR3 has 14 residues. Germline CDR1 and CDR2: NNHDY and SYVADS. This chain's CDR3 is CASTPGTGGVEVFF. CDR3 bases read: TGTGCCAGCACTCCCGGGACTGGGGGGGTA.

This clone turned up a few times. The gene names given are mouse names. The read gets to within 4 residues of the CDR3 end, and the germline J gene fills in the rest. The chain joins TRBV13-3 to TRBJ2-7; the match to TRBD2 covers 10 bases. CDR1 NNHDY and CDR2 SYVADS come from the germline V gene. The V and J ends lost 3 bases and 0 bases, in that order; junction bases with no gene match: 3. This CDR3 comprises 15 residues. CDR3 DNA, as far as it was read: TGTGCCAGCAGTGGACTGGGGGGCAACTCCTAT. This translates into CASSGLGGNSY. The full CDR3 is CASSGLGGNSYEQYF.